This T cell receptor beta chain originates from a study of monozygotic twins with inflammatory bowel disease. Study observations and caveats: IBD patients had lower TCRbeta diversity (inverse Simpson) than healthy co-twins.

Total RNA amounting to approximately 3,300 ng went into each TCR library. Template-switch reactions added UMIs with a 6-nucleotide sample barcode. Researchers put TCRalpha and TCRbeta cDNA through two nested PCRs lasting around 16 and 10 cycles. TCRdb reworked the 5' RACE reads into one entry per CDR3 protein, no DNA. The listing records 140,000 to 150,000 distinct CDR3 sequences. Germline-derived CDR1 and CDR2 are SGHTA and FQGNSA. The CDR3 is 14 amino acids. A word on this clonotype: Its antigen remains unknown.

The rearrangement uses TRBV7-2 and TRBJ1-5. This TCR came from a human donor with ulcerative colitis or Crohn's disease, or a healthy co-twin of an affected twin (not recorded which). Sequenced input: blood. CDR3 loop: CASSSGGRSGAQHF.